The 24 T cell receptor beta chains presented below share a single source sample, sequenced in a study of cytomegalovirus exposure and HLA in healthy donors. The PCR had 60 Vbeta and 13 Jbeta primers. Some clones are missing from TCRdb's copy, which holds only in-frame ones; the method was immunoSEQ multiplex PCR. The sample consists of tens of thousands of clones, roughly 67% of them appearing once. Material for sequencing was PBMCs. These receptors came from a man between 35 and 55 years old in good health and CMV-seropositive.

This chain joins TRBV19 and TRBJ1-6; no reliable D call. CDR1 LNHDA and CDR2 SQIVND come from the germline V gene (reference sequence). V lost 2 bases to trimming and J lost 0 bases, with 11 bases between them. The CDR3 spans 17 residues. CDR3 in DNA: TGTGCCAGTAGTATACGTCAGGCACTCTCCTATAATTCACCCCTCCACTTT. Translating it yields CASSIRQALSYNSPLHF.

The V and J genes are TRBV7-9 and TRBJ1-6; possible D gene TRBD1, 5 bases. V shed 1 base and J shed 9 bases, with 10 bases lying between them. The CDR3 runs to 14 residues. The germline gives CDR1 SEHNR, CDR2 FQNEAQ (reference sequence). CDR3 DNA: TGTGCCAGCAGCTTAGGAGGGGAGGGTTCACCCCTCCACTTT. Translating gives CASSLGGEGSPLHF.

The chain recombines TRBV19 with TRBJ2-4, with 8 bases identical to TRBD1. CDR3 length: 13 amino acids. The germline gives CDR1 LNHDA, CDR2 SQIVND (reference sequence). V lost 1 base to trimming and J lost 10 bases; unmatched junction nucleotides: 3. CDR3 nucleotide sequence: TGTGCCAGTAGTATAGGGGACAGGCCTATTCAGTACTTC. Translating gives CASSIGDRPIQYF.

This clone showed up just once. CDR3 residues: CASSPSLGASSSDTQYF. In DNA form, the CDR3 reads TGTGCCAGCAGTCCCTCCTTGGGGGCCTCTTCCTCAGATACGCAGTATTTT. The genes are TRBV28 and TRBJ2-3, with D perhaps TRBD1 (6 bases). The V gene lost 5 bases and the J gene lost 4 bases, with 22 bases spanning the gap. This CDR3 is 17 amino acids long. Per the germline V gene, CDR1 is MDHEN and CDR2 is SYDVKM.

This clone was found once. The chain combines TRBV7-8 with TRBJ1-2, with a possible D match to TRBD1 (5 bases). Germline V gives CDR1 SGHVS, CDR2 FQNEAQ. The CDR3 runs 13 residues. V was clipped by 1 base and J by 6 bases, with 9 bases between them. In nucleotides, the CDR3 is TGTGCCAGCAGCTTAGGGGTGACAGATGGCTACACCTTC. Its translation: CASSLGVTDGYTF.

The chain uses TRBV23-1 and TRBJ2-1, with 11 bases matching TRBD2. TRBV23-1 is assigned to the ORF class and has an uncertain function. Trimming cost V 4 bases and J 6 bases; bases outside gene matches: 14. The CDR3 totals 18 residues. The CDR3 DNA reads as TGCGCCAGCAGTCCTAAAACTAGCGGGGGTTCCCTTGGCAATGAGCAGTTCTTC. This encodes CASSPKTSGGSLGNEQFF.

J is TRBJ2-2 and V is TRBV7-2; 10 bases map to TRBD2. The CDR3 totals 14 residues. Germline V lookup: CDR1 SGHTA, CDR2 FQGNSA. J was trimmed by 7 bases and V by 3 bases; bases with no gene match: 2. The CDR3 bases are TGTGCCAGCAGCTTCGGACTAGCGGTCGGGGAGCTGTTTTTT. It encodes CASSFGLAVGELFF.

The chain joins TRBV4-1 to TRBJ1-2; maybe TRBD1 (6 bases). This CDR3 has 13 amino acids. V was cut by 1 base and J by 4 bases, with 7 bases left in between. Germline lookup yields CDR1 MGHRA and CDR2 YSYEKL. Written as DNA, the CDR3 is TGCGCCAGCAGCCAAGGGGACATCTATGGCTACACCTTC. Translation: CASSQGDIYGYTF.

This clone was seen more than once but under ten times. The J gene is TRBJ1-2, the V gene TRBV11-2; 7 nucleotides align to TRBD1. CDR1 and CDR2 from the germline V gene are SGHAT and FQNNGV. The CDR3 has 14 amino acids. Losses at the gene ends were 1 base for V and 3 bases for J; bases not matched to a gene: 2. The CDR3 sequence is CASSLAGQDYGYTF. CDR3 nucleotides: TGTGCCAGCAGCTTAGCCGGACAGGACTATGGCTACACCTTC.

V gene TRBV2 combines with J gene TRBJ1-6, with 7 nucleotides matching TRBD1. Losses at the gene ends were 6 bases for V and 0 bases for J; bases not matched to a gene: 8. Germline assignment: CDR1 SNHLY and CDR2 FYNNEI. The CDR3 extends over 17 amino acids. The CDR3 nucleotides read TGTGCCAGCAGGGGCCATAGACAGGGCTCCTATAATTCACCCCTCCACTTT. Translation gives CASRGHRQGSYNSPLHF.

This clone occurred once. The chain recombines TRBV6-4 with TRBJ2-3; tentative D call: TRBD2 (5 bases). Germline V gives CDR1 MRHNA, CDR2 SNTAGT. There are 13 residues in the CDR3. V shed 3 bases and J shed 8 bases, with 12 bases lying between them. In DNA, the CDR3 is TGTGCCAGCAGTGAAGGGTATGGAGGTACGCAGTATTTT. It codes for CASSEGYGGTQYF.

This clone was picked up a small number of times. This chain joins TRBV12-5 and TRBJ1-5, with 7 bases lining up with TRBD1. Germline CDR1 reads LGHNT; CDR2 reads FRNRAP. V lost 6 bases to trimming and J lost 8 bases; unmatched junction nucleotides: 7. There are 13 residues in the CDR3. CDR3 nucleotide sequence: TGTGCTAGTGGGCAGGGGGGTAGGAAGCCCCAGCATTTT. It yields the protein CASGQGGRKPQHF.

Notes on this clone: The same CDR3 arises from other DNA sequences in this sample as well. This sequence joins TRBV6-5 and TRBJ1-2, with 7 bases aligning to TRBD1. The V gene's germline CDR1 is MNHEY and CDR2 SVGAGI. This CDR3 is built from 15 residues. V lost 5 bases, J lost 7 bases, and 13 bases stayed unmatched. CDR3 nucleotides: TGTGCCAGCAGTCCTCGACAGGGAGATTTTTTTGGCTACACCTTC. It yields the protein CASSPRQGDFFGYTF.

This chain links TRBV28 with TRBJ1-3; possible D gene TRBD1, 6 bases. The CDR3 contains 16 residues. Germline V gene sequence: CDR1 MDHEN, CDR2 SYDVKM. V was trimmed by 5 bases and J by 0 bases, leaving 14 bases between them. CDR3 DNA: TGTGCCAGCAGTCAGGCAGGGGCCCTCTCTGGAAACACCATATATTTT. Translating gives CASSQAGALSGNTIYF.

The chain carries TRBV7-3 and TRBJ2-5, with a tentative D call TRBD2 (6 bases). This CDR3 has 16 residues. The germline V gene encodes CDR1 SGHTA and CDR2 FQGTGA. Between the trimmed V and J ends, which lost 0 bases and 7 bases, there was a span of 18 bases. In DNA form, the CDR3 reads TGTGCCAGCAGCTTAACTCCGGTCGGGGGAAGAACGACCCAGTACTTC. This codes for CASSLTPVGGRTTQYF.

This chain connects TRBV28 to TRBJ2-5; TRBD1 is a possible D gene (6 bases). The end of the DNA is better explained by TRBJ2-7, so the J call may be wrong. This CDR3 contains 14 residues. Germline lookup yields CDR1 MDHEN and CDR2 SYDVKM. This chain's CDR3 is CASSPTGSSYEQYF. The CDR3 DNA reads TGTGCCAGCAGCCCTACAGGGAGCTCCTACGAGCAGTACTTC.

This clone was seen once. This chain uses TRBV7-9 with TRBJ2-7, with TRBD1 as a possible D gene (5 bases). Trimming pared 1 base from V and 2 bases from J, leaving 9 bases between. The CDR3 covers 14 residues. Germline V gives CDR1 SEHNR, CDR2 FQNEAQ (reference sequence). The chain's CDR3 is CASSLVRVPYEQYF. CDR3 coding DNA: TGTGCCAGCAGCTTAGTCAGGGTACCCTACGAGCAGTACTTC.

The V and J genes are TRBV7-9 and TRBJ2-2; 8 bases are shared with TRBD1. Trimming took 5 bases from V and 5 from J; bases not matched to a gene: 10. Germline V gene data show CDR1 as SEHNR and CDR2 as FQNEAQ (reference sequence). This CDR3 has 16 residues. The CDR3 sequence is CASSPLRQGRTGELFF. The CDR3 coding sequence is TGTGCCAGCAGCCCCCTAAGACAGGGGCGGACCGGGGAGCTGTTTTTT.

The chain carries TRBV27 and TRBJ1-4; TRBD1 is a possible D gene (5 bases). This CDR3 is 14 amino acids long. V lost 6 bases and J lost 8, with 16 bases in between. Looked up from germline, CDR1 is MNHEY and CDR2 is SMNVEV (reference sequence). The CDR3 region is CASSPAGEGEKLFF. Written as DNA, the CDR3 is TGTGCCAGCAGCCCGGCGGGGGAGGGAGAAAAACTGTTTTTT.

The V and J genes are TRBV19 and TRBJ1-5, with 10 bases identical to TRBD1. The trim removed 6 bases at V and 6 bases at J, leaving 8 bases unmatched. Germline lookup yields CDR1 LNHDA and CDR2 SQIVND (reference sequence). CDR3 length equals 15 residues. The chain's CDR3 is CASRTDRGLFQPQHF. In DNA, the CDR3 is TGTGCCAGTAGGACAGACAGGGGGCTCTTTCAGCCCCAGCATTTT.

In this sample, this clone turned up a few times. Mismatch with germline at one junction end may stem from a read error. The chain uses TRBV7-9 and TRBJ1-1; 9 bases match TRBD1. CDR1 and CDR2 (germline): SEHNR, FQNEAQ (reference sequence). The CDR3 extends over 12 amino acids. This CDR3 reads CSSSHTGGAPFF. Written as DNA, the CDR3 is TGTTCCAGCAGTCATACAGGGGGCGCGCCTTTCTTT.

CDR3: CASSYSIASGNTIYF. The CDR3 nucleotides are TGTGCCAGCAGTTACTCGATAGCGTCTGGAAACACCATATATTTT. The chain couples TRBV6-5 to TRBJ1-3; D remains ambiguous. Germline V gene data show CDR1 as MNHEY and CDR2 as SVGAGI. The CDR3 consists of 15 residues. V lost 0 bases and J lost 1, with 7 bases in between.

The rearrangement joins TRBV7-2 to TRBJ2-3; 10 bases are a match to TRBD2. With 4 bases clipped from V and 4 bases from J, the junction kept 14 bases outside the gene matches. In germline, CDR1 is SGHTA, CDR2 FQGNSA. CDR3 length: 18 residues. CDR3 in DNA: TGTGCCAGCAGCTCCGGCCCACCTAGCGGGGGCTGGGCAGATACGCAGTATTTT. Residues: CASSSGPPSGGWADTQYF.

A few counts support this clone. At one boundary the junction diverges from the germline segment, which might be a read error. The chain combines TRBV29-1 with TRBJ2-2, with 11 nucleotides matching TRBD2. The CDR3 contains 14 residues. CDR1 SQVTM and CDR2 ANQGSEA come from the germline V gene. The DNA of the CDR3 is TGTAAAGCCTTAGCGGGGGGGCCGGGCGGGGAGCTGTTTTTT. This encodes CKALAGGPGGELFF.